The sequence of this T cell receptor (beta chain) was determined in a study of CD8 T cells in Susac syndrome. Germline lookup yields CDR1 MNHEY and CDR2 SMNVEV (reference sequence). The CDR3 contains 14 residues. The V end lost 3 bases, the J end lost 5 bases, and 13 bases lay between the germline ends. This clonotype has just one count. A quantity of roughly 0.5 to 1 ug RNA underwent reverse transcription using random hexamers. Multiplex immunoSEQ PCR targeted 54 Vbeta and 13 Jbeta TCR beta segments. TCRdb independently ran MiXCR on the immunoSEQ multiplex PCR reads; one entry per CDR3 protein. This table holds approximately 150,000 distinct CDR3 sequences, approximately 94% found once.

V usage is TRBV27 and J usage is TRBJ2-5, with TRBD2 as a possible D gene (6 bases). The sequenced sample was CD4+ T cells from PBMCs. This TCR was recovered from a human donor in good health. CDR3 DNA sequence: TGTGCCAGCAGTTTGTGGGAGGTGGGGGAGACCCAGTACTTC. This gives the protein CASSLWEVGETQYF.